The clone carrying this TCR beta chain was observed at least ten times. Antigen unknown. The data stem from a study of T-cell memory formation after mild COVID-19. Overall study context: There were largely donor-specific TCR clusters. The study, taken as a whole, reports: Memory from before infection featured some responding clones, which suggests cross-reactive memory joined.

UMIs and sample barcodes were carried by the TCR alpha and TCR beta cDNA libraries that 5'RACE produced using constant-segment primers. TCRdb re-analysed the 5' RACE reads in MiXCR, keeping a single row per CDR3 protein. The repertoire includes some 180,000 distinct CDR3 sequences, about an eighth of them detected once, and roughly 3.4% sits in the top ten. CDR1 DFQATT and CDR2 SNEGSKA come from the germline V gene (reference sequence). The CDR3 has 13 amino acids. V lost 3 bases and J lost 0, with 7 bases in between. This sequence originates from a man younger than 30 who had mild COVID-19 (a few samples of this study predate the infection). Cell type and time point are not known. The specimen was PBMCs or a T cell subset sorted from them (not recorded which). J is TRBJ2-3 and V is TRBV20-1; D might be TRBD2 (6 bases). CDR3 loop: CSARGTSTDTQYF. DNA of the CDR3: TGCAGTGCTAGGGGGACTAGCACAGATACGCAGTATTTT.